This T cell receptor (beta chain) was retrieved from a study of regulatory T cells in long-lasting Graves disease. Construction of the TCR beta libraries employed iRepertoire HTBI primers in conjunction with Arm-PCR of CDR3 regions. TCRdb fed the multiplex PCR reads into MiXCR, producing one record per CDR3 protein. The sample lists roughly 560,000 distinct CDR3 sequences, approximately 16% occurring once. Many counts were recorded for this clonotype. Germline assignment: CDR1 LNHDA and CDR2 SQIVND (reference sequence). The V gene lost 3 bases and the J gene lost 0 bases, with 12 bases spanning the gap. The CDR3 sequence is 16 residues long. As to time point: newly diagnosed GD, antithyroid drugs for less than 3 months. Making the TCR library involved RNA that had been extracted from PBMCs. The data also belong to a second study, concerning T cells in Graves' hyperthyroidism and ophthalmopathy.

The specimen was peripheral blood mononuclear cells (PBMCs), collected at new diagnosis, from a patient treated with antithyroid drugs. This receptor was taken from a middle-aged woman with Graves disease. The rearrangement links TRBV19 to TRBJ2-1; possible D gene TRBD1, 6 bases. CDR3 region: CASSIGQFRSYNEQFF. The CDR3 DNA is TGTGCCAGTAGTATCGGACAGTTTCGCTCCTACAATGAGCAGTTCTTC.